This note documents a single T cell receptor (beta chain) sequence. The antigen this receptor binds is unknown. Per-base qualities were not stored, and no clone one base away is much larger. V gives up 4 bases and J gives up 0 bases, and the segment between their germline ends measures 13 bases. The germline V gene gives CDR1 as MNHEY and CDR2 as SVGAGI. Including the terminal cysteine and phenylalanine, the CDR3 comprises 16 residues. CDR3 DNA only is kept here, 48 bases in frame from base 1. The treatment or condition label here, explained by the study, means: approximately nine-day PBMC culture with coronavirus spike peptide pools or control peptides (ViraFEST assay). The ViraFEST assay, used in the study, expanded antigen-specific T cells with peptide pools and then identified the expanded clonotypes through TCR sequencing. The positive SARS-CoV-2 PCR tests of the convalescent patients were dated from March to December 2020, before the Alpha, Beta and Delta variants emerged in the United States. Over 1.5 million PBMCs per well were cultured in IMDM with approximately 5.5% human AB serum and 9 to 10 IU/ml IL-2, plus 10 ug/ml peptide pools. Half of the culture medium was replaced with fresh IL-2-containing medium on days 3 and 7. Once the cells had been in culture for 9 to 10 days, the EasySep CD4+ T cell isolation kit was used to isolate CD4+ T cells by negative selection. PBMCs were separated from whole blood using Ficoll-Paque Plus gradient centrifugation and then either used fresh or cryopreserved at -140C. Culture conditions were generally each tested in triplicate wells.

Library method: PCR. At the Johns Hopkins FTIC core, DNA from the cultured CD4+ T cells underwent TCR sequencing with the Oncomine TCR Beta short-read assay. The QIAamp micro DNA kit was used to extract genomic DNA from the cultured CD4+ T cells. Oncomine TCR Beta libraries from cultured CD4+ T cells were pooled using unique dual indexes and sequenced on an Illumina iSeq 100. The study's processing was this. Non-productive sequences were removed, and CDR3s not starting with C, not ending with F or W, or shorter than 7 amino acids were discarded. The MANAFEST web application identified antigen-specific clonotypes by comparing peptide-stimulated wells against reference wells and other culture wells. An FDR below 0.05, an odds ratio above 5, and a productive frequency above 0.1% in at least two of three replicate wells were required for clones to be considered positive. Clonotypes that were significantly expanded in both SARS-CoV-2 spike wells and at least one common cold coronavirus spike condition were defined as cross-reactive. Levenshtein distances (stringdist) and unrooted phylogenetic trees (ape) in R version 3.6.1 were used to assess CDR3 homology. TCRdb's own reprocessing of the public reads used fastp at Q25 and MiXCR and kept productive beta chains. Each record represents a unique CDR3 protein, reported with the most common genes and DNA among its rows. The V and J calls were determined by TCRdb, not by the authors. For this sample the table gives 9,500 to 15,000 distinct CDR3 sequences, of which 40% to 60% were detected only once. Together, the top ten hold roughly 14% of the sample.

The data stem from a study of vaccination and CD4 T cells after COVID-19 (dated by TCRdb to between 2021 and 2022). Some background on the complete study: Every convalescent patient had a positive nasal swab PCR test for SARS-CoV-2, with mild disease in 9 or 10 patients and severe disease in one. Six males and four females were included in the convalescent cohort, with two Hispanic individuals, seven Caucasians, two Asians and one multiracial person represented. Participants received two doses of either the Pfizer-BioNTech BNT162b2 vaccine (n=8) or the Moderna mRNA-1273 vaccine (n=2). Post-COVID blood samples were collected from convalescent patients a median of around 96 days after diagnosis, with a range of roughly 35 to 170 days. Post-vaccine blood samples were taken a median of approximately 76 days after the second vaccine dose, with a range of roughly 13 to 250 days. The cultures were stimulated with overlapping spike peptide pools from SARS-CoV-2 and from the common cold coronaviruses HCoV-NL63, HCoV-OC43 and HCoV-229E. Control cultures used a CEFX viral epitope pool as positive control, an HIV-1 Nef peptide pool as negative control, or no peptide. The spike-specific CD4+ TCR repertoire was compared before and after mRNA vaccination in over 9 COVID-19 convalescent patients and a few infection-naive healthy vaccine recipients.

Broad study findings and their caveats: An increase in the median number of SARS-CoV-2-reactive clonotypes from approximately 21 after infection to a few dozen after vaccination was observed, but the change was not found to be significant. The study included relatively few convalescent patients and did not analyze early timepoints after natural infection. In convalescent patients, nearly all vaccine-specific clones (304 of 307) were found to be mono-reactive for SARS-CoV-2 spike rather than cross-reactive with common cold coronaviruses. In convalescent patients, a median around 90% of post-vaccine SARS-CoV-2-reactive clones were detected only after vaccination, suggesting vaccine-specific priming.

The specimen was CD4+ T cells from blood, cultured in vitro. This clonotype was obtained from a human donor who had recovered from COVID-19. The V gene is TRBV6-5 and the J gene is TRBJ1-3; the best D guess is TRBD1, with 5 bases matching. In nucleotide form, the sequence is TGTGCCAGCAGTTCTTTGGGACTGATCTCTGGAAACACCATATATTTT. This yields the protein CASSSLGLISGNTIYF.